The 10 T cell receptor beta chains given below trace back to one sample, sequenced in a study of blood T cell repertoires in COVID-19 (dated by TCRdb to 2020 to 2021). Library method: the immunoSEQ multiplex PCR assay. In TCRdb, the immuneACCESS table is reduced to in-frame sequences with V and J assigned. These tables do not hold every clone; where another copy was compared, an unresolved V gene accounts for under half, and the others remain unexplained. This sample comprises roughly 180,000 clones, more than 80% of them detected only once. The ten largest clones capture 5% to 8% of the sample. Sequences were obtained from PBMCs or T cells enriched from blood (not recorded which). All receptors derive from a man aged 35-49 years who had recovered from COVID-19.

This clone has more than one count but fewer than ten. The genes are TRBV7-9 and TRBJ1-5; tentative D call: TRBD1 (5 bases). Germline V CDR1 and CDR2: SEHNR, FQNEAQ (reference sequence). CDR3 length: 14 residues. Trimming took 4 bases from V and 4 from J, leaving 11 bases between them. The CDR3 DNA reads TGTGCCAGCAGCTCCTCGGGGGGGAATCAGCCCCAGCATTTT. Residues: CASSSSGGNQPQHF.

This chain connects TRBV5-5 to TRBJ1-6; 8 nucleotides align to TRBD1. The trim removed 8 bases at V and 10 bases at J, leaving 14 bases unmatched. This CDR3 contains 15 residues. Germline lookup yields CDR1 SGHKS and CDR2 YYEKEE (reference sequence). The CDR3 loop reads CASDLAGGRRSPLHF. The CDR3 DNA follows: TGTGCCAGTGATCTCGCAGGGGGCAGGCGATCACCCCTCCACTTT.

The chain is built from TRBV6-5 and TRBJ2-4; 7 positions match TRBD1. V was clipped by 6 bases and J by 3 bases; unmatched bases: 5. Germline V gene lookup returns CDR1 MNHEY and CDR2 SVGAGI. CDR3 length equals 14 residues. CDR3 nucleotides: TGTGCCAGCAGCCTAACAGGGGTCAAAAACATTCAGTACTTC. Translation gives CASSLTGVKNIQYF.

The chain employs TRBV29-1 and TRBJ1-2; D gene ambiguous. Germline CDR1 and CDR2: SQVTM and ANQGSEA. Trimming left V 4 bases short and J 3 bases short, with 9 bases between. The CDR3 has 12 residues. The CDR3, as DNA: TGCAGCGTTGTTGACACGTACTATGGCTACACCTTC. This encodes CSVVDTYYGYTF.

The V call is TRBV4-1, the J call TRBJ1-1; 7 positions match TRBD1. The V gene end was trimmed by 4 bases and the J gene end by 5 bases; junction bases not matched to a gene: 7. The CDR3 totals 14 residues. Germline assignment: CDR1 MGHRA and CDR2 YSYEKL. The CDR3 coding sequence is TGCGCCAGCAGCCCACCGGGACAGAAAACTGAAGCTTTCTTT. This encodes CASSPPGQKTEAFF.

This clone is a singleton in its sample. This chain joins TRBV9 and TRBJ1-6; D unclear. CDR3 length equals 14 residues. With 0 bases removed from V and 9 bases from J, the gap between germline ends came to 10 bases. The germline V gene encodes CDR1 SGDLS and CDR2 YYNGEE. The CDR3: CASSVDGNSSPLHF. The DNA of the CDR3 is TGTGCCAGCAGCGTAGACGGGAACAGTTCACCCCTCCACTTT.

This chain connects TRBV30 to TRBJ2-5, with D possibly matching TRBD1 (5 bases). The CDR3 totals 14 residues. Looked up from germline, CDR1 is GTSNPN and CDR2 is SVGIG (reference sequence). Trimming pared 1 base from V and 1 base from J, leaving 10 bases between. The chain's CDR3 is CAWSGQRLQETQYF. Written as DNA, the CDR3 is TGTGCCTGGAGTGGACAGAGACTCCAAGAGACCCAGTACTTC.

This chain uses TRBV7-2 with TRBJ2-3; 7 bases are shared with TRBD1. Germline V gene lookup returns CDR1 SGHTA and CDR2 FQGNSA. CDR3 length: 15 amino acids. Trimming cost V 1 base and J 3 bases; bases outside gene matches: 4. Written as DNA, the CDR3 is TGTGCCAGCAGCTTAGGCAGGGGGTTTACAGATACGCAGTATTTT. This codes for CASSLGRGFTDTQYF. Full variable domain (rest looked up from reference TRBV7-2 and TRBJ2-3): GAGVSQSPSNKVTEKGKDVELRCDPISGHTALYWYRQSLGQGLEFLIYFQGNSAPDKSGLPSDRFSAERTGGSVSTLTIQRTQQEDSAVYLCASSLGRGFTDTQYFGPGTRLTVL.

The V and J genes are TRBV2 and TRBJ1-6; 10 bases map to TRBD1. Germline-derived CDR1 and CDR2 are SNHLY and FYNNEI. With V trimmed by 11 bases and J by 7 bases, 5 bases remained unmatched. This CDR3 has 13 residues. The CDR3 DNA is TGTGCCGTACCGGGACAGGGGAATTCACCCCTCCACTTT. Protein sequence: CAVPGQGNSPLHF. Filled out from reference TRBV2 and TRBJ1-6, the complete variable domain reads EPEVTQTPSHQVTQMGQEVILRCVPISNHLYFYWYRQILGQKVEFLVSFYNNEISEKSEIFDDQFSVERPDGSNFTLKIRSTKLEDSAMYFCAVPGQGNSPLHFGNGTRLTVT.

This chain connects TRBV9 to TRBJ1-3; tentatively, D is TRBD1 (5 bases). The CDR3 has 15 residues. Deletions cut 4 bases from V and 0 bases from J, with 11 bases between. Germline-derived CDR1 and CDR2 are SGDLS and YYNGEE. CDR3 residues: CASSPDRSSGNTIYF. The CDR3 DNA follows: TGTGCCAGCAGCCCCGACAGAAGCTCTGGAAACACCATATATTTT.